This is a list of T cell receptor beta chains from one sample in a study of control samples from healthy donors and cancer patients. The method was immunoSEQ multiplex PCR; TCRdb's version includes in-frame clones alone and lacks a portion of them. Of 150,000 to 200,000 clones detected, about 94% appear once; the ten largest clones hold less than 15%. Sequencing used PBMCs. The receptors stem from a man in his sixties with colorectal cancer. Both conserved end residues are part of each CDR3. The order of the fields is V gene, CDR3 protein.

V gene: TRBV9
CDR3 protein: CASSVGQGDTGELFF

V gene: TRBV19
CDR3 protein: CASSNREVEQFF

V gene: TRBV19
CDR3 protein: CASSKTSGASSYNEQFF

V gene: TRBV30
CDR3 protein: CAWSVGLGEKLFF

V gene: TRBV19
CDR3 protein: CASSATPGVIAKNIQYF

V gene: TRBV5-6
CDR3 protein: CASSTKEGLRYGYTF

V gene: TRBV27
CDR3 protein: CASSLSLQGNQPQHF

V gene: TRBV7-2
CDR3 protein: CASSLGDNTEAFF

V gene: TRBV7-6
CDR3 protein: CASSLGSYEQYF

V gene: TRBV2
CDR3 protein: CATQDSYGVTQYF

V gene: TRBV2
CDR3 protein: CASSGDRGLDSNQPQHF

V gene: TRBV28
CDR3 protein: CASSLWGGPFGIGYTF

V gene: TRBV6-5
CDR3 protein: CASPPPGIMNTEAFF

V gene: TRBV7-2
CDR3 protein: CASSLEGSRGSPAFF

V gene: TRBV7-2
CDR3 protein: CASSVGQGEGYTF

V gene: TRBV7-9
CDR3 protein: CASSPRRTQETQYF

V gene: TRBV5-4
CDR3 protein: CASSLVGREPYEQYF

V gene: TRBV3-1/TRBV3-2
CDR3 protein: CASSHARGGIEAFF

V gene: TRBV7-2
CDR3 protein: CASSLVGGVYNEQFF

V gene: TRBV19
CDR3 protein: CASTSAQGTGSNTGELFF

V gene: TRBV6-6
CDR3 protein: CASSYEVGRGGYF

V gene: TRBV25-1
CDR3 protein: CASSRTGDDNTGELFF

V gene: TRBV2
CDR3 protein: CASRGTSDYEQYF

V gene: TRBV5-6
CDR3 protein: CASTFPGTGVTGELFF

V gene: TRBV5-1
CDR3 protein: CASSPRRGIGELFF